This is a list of T cell receptor beta chains from one sample in a study of CD8 T cells in Susac syndrome. TCRdb used MiXCR to reprocess the immunoSEQ multiplex PCR reads, holding one entry per CDR3 protein. The data contain 150,000 to 200,000 distinct CDR3 sequences, over 90% of them singletons. Sequencing input: CD4+ T cells from PBMCs. The receptors here all came from a human donor with multiple sclerosis. Each CDR3 is given with its conserved first and last residue. D genes are given only for firm matches. Where a row states a size, it is once, few, many or the class of an expanded clone; other rows omit it.

TRBJ2-1 TRBD2 NA TRBV3-1 TGTGCCAGCAGCCCTCTCGCGGGACTAACCTCTGGCGGTGAGCAGTTCTTC CASSPLAGLTSGGEQFF
TRBJ1-2 NA NA TRBV20-1 TGCAGTGCTAGAGCTAGGACAGATGGCTACACCTTC CSARARTDGYTF
TRBJ2-7 TRBD2 NA TRBV6-5 TGTGCCAGCAGCCAGGGACTAGGGTTATACGAGCAGTACTTC CASSQGLGLYEQYF
TRBJ2-5 TRBD2 NA TRBV27 TGTGCCAGCAGTATGTACCGCATAGCGGGGGGAGAGACCCAGTACTTC CASSMYRIAGGETQYF
TRBJ2-7 TRBD2 NA TRBV20-1 TGCAGTGCTAGCCCTGCTAGCGGGGGATCTTACGAGCAGTACTTC CSASPASGGSYEQYF
TRBJ2-3 TRBD1 NA TRBV6-1 TGTGCCAGCCGGACAGGGGATGTGACAGATACGCAGTATTTT CASRTGDVTDTQYF
TRBJ2-5 NA once TRBV7-9 TGTGCCAGCAGCTTAGCAGGGCCCGAGACCCAGTACTTC CASSLAGPETQYF
TRBJ1-3 NA NA TRBV30 TGTGCCTGGACCTGGGGGCGGGGAAACACCATATATTTT CAWTWGRGNTIYF
TRBJ2-3 NA NA TRBV29-1 TGCAGCGTTGTGAGGATCACAGATACGCAGTATTTT CSVVRITDTQYF
TRBJ2-6 NA NA TRBV19 TGTGCCAGTAGTACGACAGGAAACTCTGGGGCCAACGTCCTGACTTTC CASSTTGNSGANVLTF
TRBJ2-7 TRBD1 NA TRBV24-1 TGTGCCACCAGTGAAGACGGACAGGTCGAGCAGTACTTC CATSEDGQVEQYF
TRBJ2-2 NA NA TRBV12-3/TRBV12-4 TGTGCCAGCAGCCAATCGACAGGCGGGTTGGGGGAGCTGTTTTTT CASSQSTGGLGELFF
TRBJ2-7 TRBD2 NA TRBV18 TGTGCCAGCTCACCGAGCGGGGGGGATTACGAGCAGTACTTC CASSPSGGDYEQYF
TRBJ2-1 TRBD2 NA TRBV4-2 TGTGCCAGCAGCCTCGGTAGGACTAGCGCTTACAATGAGCAGTTCTTC CASSLGRTSAYNEQFF
TRBJ1-2 NA NA TRBV3-1 TGTGCCAGCACAGGGGCTGGACTACACACCTTC CASTGAGLHTF
TRBJ2-1 NA NA TRBV29-1 TGCAGCGTATCGGGGTACGATGAGCAGTTCTTC CSVSGYDEQFF
TRBJ2-1 NA NA TRBV6-1 TGTGCCAGCAGGGGCCCGACTTGGAATGAGCAGTTCTTC CASRGPTWNEQFF
TRBJ1-1 TRBD1 NA TRBV4-1 TGCGCCAGCAGCCAAGATGGGTGGGGACAGGGCACCGCTTTCTTT CASSQDGWGQGTAFF
TRBJ2-7 NA NA TRBV4-1 TGCGCCAGCAGCCCCCCTTATAAGGCCTACGAGCAGTACTTC CASSPPYKAYEQYF
TRBJ1-2 NA NA TRBV20-1 TGCAGTGCGCCGGTAGGGGAGGGAGGCTACACCTTC CSAPVGEGGYTF
TRBJ1-1 NA once TRBV15 TGTGCCACCAGCAGAGATGGCACAGGGCTGGGCACTGAAGCTTTCTTT CATSRDGTGLGTEAFF
TRBJ2-2 NA NA TRBV29-1 TGCAGCATTACAGATAACACCGGGGAGCTGTTTTTT CSITDNTGELFF
TRBJ2-7 TRBD2 NA TRBV3-1 TGTGCCAGCATGCCTAGCGGGACAACCTACGAGCAGTACTTC CASMPSGTTYEQYF
TRBJ1-2 NA once TRBV2 TGTGCCAGCAGTACTCAGGAATACTATGGCTACACCTTC CASSTQEYYGYTF
TRBJ1-1 NA NA TRBV30 TGTGCCTGGAGGTTCCCCGACACTGAAGCTTTCTTT CAWRFPDTEAFF
TRBJ2-5 NA NA TRBV3-1 TGTGCCAGCAGCCACTCCGGGACCCAAGAGACCCAGTACTTC CASSHSGTQETQYF
TRBJ1-5 NA NA TRBV24-1 TGTGCCACCAATTCTGGGAGTCAGCCCCAGCATTTT CATNSGSQPQHF
TRBJ2-3 NA NA TRBV29-1 TGCAGCGTTTACCCTGAATGGGGGGACGGCACAGATACGCAGTATTTT CSVYPEWGDGTDTQYF
TRBJ2-7 NA NA TRBV2 TGTGCCAGCGGGGGCGGGGCCTACGAGCAGTACTTC CASGGGAYEQYF
TRBJ1-1 NA NA TRBV27 TGTGCCAGCAGTTTTCGTCCCCCGGGGCACACTGAAGCTTTCTTT CASSFRPPGHTEAFF
TRBJ2-7 TRBD2 NA TRBV4-2 TGTGCCAGCAGCCAAGATAGCGGGATTACCTACGAGCAGTACTTC CASSQDSGITYEQYF
TRBJ2-1 NA NA TRBV24-1 TGTGCCACCAGTGCCTCGGCCGAGCAGTTCTTC CATSASAEQFF
TRBJ1-3 NA NA TRBV27 TGTGCCAGCAGTCCCCGCCCCTCCGACAGGTCTCGCTCTGGAAACACCATATATTTT CASSPRPSDRSRSGNTIYF
TRBJ1-1 NA NA TRBV20-1 TGCAGTGCTAGGGCGGTTTCTCCGGACACTGAAGCTTTCTTT CSARAVSPDTEAFF
TRBJ2-1 NA NA TRBV12-3/TRBV12-4 TGTGCCACCCTTCGCGGGGCACCCTACAATGAGCAGTTCTTC CATLRGAPYNEQFF
TRBJ2-7 NA NA TRBV30 TGTGCCTGGACTAGCGCCAACTCCTACGAGCAGTACTTC CAWTSANSYEQYF
TRBJ2-5 NA NA TRBV27 TGTGCCAGCAGTCCAGTGGGGATGAAAGAGACCCAGTACTTC CASSPVGMKETQYF
TRBJ2-7 NA NA TRBV2 TGTGCCAGCAGTTTAAAGGGGGGGCAGTACTTC CASSLKGGQYF
TRBJ2-5 TRBD2 NA TRBV18 TGTGCCAGCTCACCACCCGGACTAGCGGGGGGCGGCGAGACCCAGTACTTC CASSPPGLAGGGETQYF
TRBJ2-2 NA NA TRBV7-2 TGTGCCAGCAGCTTACACAGGGGGGAGCTGTTTTTT CASSLHRGELFF
TRBJ1-2 NA NA TRBV12-3/TRBV12-4 TGTGCCAGCCTTCGGGGCAGGGTATACACCTTC CASLRGRVYTF
TRBJ2-7 NA NA TRBV20-1 TGCAGTGCTCAGACAACCTACGAGCAGTACTTC CSAQTTYEQYF
TRBJ2-7 NA once TRBV28 TGTGCCAGTTTTGGTTCCGAGCAGTACTTC CASFGSEQYF
TRBJ2-7 TRBD2 NA TRBV27 TGTGCCAGCACCGGGGCGGGAGGGGGCGAGCAGTACTTC CASTGAGGGEQYF
TRBJ1-5 NA NA TRBV20-1 TGCAGTGCTAGTTCCGGTTCACATAGCAATCAGCCCCAGCATTTT CSASSGSHSNQPQHF
TRBJ2-4 NA NA TRBV30 TGTGCCGGGTCTGGGCGGTTGGAAAACATTCAGTACTTC CAGSGRLENIQYF
TRBJ2-1 TRBD2 NA TRBV20-1 TGCAGTGCTAGAGGAGGTAGCGGGGAGTCATATAATGAGCAGTTCTTC CSARGGSGESYNEQFF
TRBJ1-5 TRBD1 NA TRBV23-1 TGCGCCAGCAGTCAATCGGGGGGACAGAGCAATCAGCCCCAGCATTTT CASSQSGGQSNQPQHF
TRBJ1-2 NA NA TRBV5-6 TGTGCCAGCAGCCCCCTCAGTGCCTATGGCTACACCTTC CASSPLSAYGYTF
TRBJ2-1 NA once TRBV24-1 TGTGCCACCAGTGATTCGTCCCGATTCGATGAGCAGTTCTTC CATSDSSRFDEQFF
TRBJ2-2 NA NA TRBV30 TGTGCCTGGAGCTGGGGGCACGGGGAGCTGTTTTTT CAWSWGHGELFF
TRBJ1-5 NA NA TRBV30 TGTGCCTGGATGACGGGGAACAATCAGCCCCAGCATTTT CAWMTGNNQPQHF
TRBJ2-1 NA NA TRBV7-3 TGTGCCAGCAGCTTAAGGTCGGGGGGCTCATACAATGAGCAGTTCTTC CASSLRSGGSYNEQFF
TRBJ1-1 NA NA TRBV4-1 TGCGCCAGCAGCCAAGATTGGCAGCCTGCATCTGAAGCTTTCTTT CASSQDWQPASEAFF
TRBJ2-5 NA NA TRBV3-1 TGTGCCAGCAGCCAAGACACGGGCAAGCAAGAGACCCAGTACTTC CASSQDTGKQETQYF
TRBJ2-7 TRBD2 NA TRBV20-1 TGCAGTGTGCCGGGACTAGCTTACGAGCAGTACTTC CSVPGLAYEQYF
TRBJ1-2 NA NA TRBV7-3 TGTGCCAGCGGAATCTTGGGTGCGAGTACCGGGGGTACAGATGGCTACACCTTC CASGILGASTGGTDGYTF
TRBJ1-1 TRBD1 NA TRBV30 TGTGCCTGGAAAAAACGGGACAGGAACACTGAAGCTTTCTTT CAWKKRDRNTEAFF
TRBJ2-7 NA NA TRBV15 TGTGCCACCAGCAGCAAGGGGCCCTACGAGCAGTACTTC CATSSKGPYEQYF